This TCR beta chain stems from a study of OX40 agonist ivuxolimab in advanced cancers. Turning to the study itself: Every patient in dose escalation had hepatocellular carcinoma, melanoma, renal cell or head and neck cancer. Study results and limitations: Some patients without response likewise showed low normalized clonal expansion. Average numbers of expanded clones were greater in CD8+ T cells than in CD4+.

Using immunoSEQ multiplex PCR, the repertoire was profiled, and TCRdb retains in-frame clones only, with some absent. This sample has some 31,000 clones; over 75% occur once, and the top ten carry under 30%. Points on this clone: Its antigen is as yet unknown.

V lost 4 bases to trimming and J lost 0 bases, with 7 bases between them. Germline V gives CDR1 SGHTA, CDR2 FQGNSA. The CDR3 totals 14 residues. The sequence came from an adult with an advanced solid tumor such as melanoma, head and neck, liver or kidney cancer. V is TRBV7-2 and J is TRBJ2-4, with D perhaps TRBD2 (5 bases). Sequenced here: CD4+ or CD8+ T cells sorted from blood, sampled in a trial of the OX40 agonist ivuxolimab. CDR3 sequence reads: CASSSRAAKNIQYF. DNA for the CDR3: TGTGCCAGCAGCTCGAGGGCAGCCAAAAACATTCAGTACTTC.